The entry below describes one TCR beta chain. The authors' processing: Estimation of nucleated cell counts was performed using reference gene primer amplification. Assay: immunoSEQ multiplex PCR; the TCRdb copy retains only in-frame clones and omits some. That table furnishes V, J and clone size, whereas the DNA furnished D and trimming. The sample includes about 93,000 clones, around four fifths seen only once; the top ten take approximately 15%. Germline CDR1 LNHDA, CDR2 SQIVND (reference sequence). V dropped 6 bases and J dropped 3 bases, with 15 bases sitting between them. CDR3 size: 14 residues. These data originate in a study of blood T cell repertoires in COVID-19. Study-wide context: COVID-19 samples, acute and convalescent, were from the United States, Italy and Spain.

Sequencing was carried out using peripheral blood. The TCR sequence derives from a human donor in a cohort sampled during active COVID-19. This rearrangement joins TRBV19 to TRBJ2-7; weak D call: TRBD1 (6 bases). CDR3 nucleotide sequence: TGTGCCAGTAGCCTCGACGGCAGGGGCTACGAGCAGTACTTC. It codes for CASSLDGRGYEQYF. Looking up the rest from reference TRBV19 and TRBJ2-7 gives the full variable domain: DGGITQSPKYLFRKEGQNVTLSCEQNLNHDAMYWYRQDPGQGLRLIYYSQIVNDFQKGDIAEGYSVSREKKESFPLTVTSAQKNPTAFYLCASSLDGRGYEQYFGPGTRLTVT.